This T cell receptor beta chain was captured in a study of T-cell memory formation after mild COVID-19. V lost 6 bases to trimming and J lost 3 bases, with 21 bases between them. The CDR3 is 16 residues long. Whole-study findings and limits: A second wave of clones peaked on day 37, and their SARS-CoV-2 specificity went unconfirmed.

This clonotype showed up many times. As yet, its antigen is unknown. TCRdb re-derived calls from the 5' RACE reads in MiXCR, one entry per CDR3 protein. The sample yields hundreds of thousands of distinct CDR3 sequences, 17% seen once. This sequence joins TRBV12-3 or TRBV12-4 and TRBJ2-7; the D call may be TRBD1 or TRBD2 (7 bases each). Sequencing input: PBMCs or a T cell subset sorted from them (not recorded which). This TCR derives from an adult woman who had mild COVID-19 (a few samples of this study predate the infection). Cell type and time point are not known. The CDR3 DNA is TGTGCCAGCAGCCAAGGGCAGGGGGGGGGTCGCTACGAGCAGTACTTC. Its translation: CASSQGQGGGRYEQYF.